This T cell receptor (beta chain) was obtained from a study of ipilimumab plus nivolumab after autologous stem cell transplantation. At the level of the study: Patients received a median of roughly five ipilimumab and roughly 8 nivolumab doses. The DLBCL cohort had primary refractory and relapsed disease, with 18-month progression-free survival of roughly 86% and 30%.

The repertoire was sequenced with immunoSEQ multiplex PCR; TCRdb's copy has only in-frame clones and lacks some. The sample has 15,000 to 20,000 clones, 80% to 90% seen once. Patients received nivolumab 3 mg/kg at weeks 1, 4, 7, 10, then fortnightly to week 26. This TCR came from a male donor with diffuse large B-cell lymphoma. This specimen consisted of PBMCs, obtained in a trial of ipilimumab plus nivolumab as post-transplant consolidation.

Here the CDR3 DNA reads TGTGCCAGCAGCTGGACAGCGAACACTGAAGCTTTCTTT. Protein: CASSWTANTEAFF. The genes are TRBV7-9 and TRBJ1-1; a possible D gene is TRBD1 (6 bases). Germline V gene data show CDR1 as SEHNR and CDR2 as FQNEAQ (reference sequence). The CDR3 contains 13 residues. V lost 4 bases, J lost 1 base, and 7 bases lay in between.